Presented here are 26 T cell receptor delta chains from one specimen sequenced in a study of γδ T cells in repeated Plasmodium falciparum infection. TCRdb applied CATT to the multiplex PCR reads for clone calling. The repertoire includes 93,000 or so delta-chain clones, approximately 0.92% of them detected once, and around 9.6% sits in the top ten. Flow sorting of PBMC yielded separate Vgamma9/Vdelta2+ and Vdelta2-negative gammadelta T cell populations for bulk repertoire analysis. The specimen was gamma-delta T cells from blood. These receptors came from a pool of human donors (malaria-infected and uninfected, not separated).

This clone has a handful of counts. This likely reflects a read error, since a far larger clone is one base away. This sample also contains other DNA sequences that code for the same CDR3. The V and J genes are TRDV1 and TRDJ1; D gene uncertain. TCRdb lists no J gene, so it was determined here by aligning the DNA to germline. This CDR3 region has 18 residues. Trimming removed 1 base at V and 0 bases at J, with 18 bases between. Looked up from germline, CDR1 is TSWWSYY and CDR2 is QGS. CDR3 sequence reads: CALGERGRRALYTDKLIF. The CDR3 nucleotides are TGTGCTCTTGGGGAACGAGGAAGGCGAGCACTTTACACCGATAAACTCATCTTT.

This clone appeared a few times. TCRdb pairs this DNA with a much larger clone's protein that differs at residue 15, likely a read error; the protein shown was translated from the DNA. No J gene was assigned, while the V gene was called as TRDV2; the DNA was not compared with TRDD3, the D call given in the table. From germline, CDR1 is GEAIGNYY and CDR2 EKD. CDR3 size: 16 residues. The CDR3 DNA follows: TGTGCCTGTGACCCTACTGGCTGGGGTATCACCGATAAACTCACCTTT. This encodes CACDPTGWGITDKLTF.

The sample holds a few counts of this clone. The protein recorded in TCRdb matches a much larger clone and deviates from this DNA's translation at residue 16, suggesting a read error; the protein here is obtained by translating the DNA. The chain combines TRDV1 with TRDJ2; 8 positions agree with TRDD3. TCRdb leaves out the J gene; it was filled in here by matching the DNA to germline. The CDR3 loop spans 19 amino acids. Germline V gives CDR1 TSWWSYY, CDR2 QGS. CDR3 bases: TGTGCTCTTGGGGAACTAGATCGTCCTGGGGATACAGTCACAGCAAAACTCTTCTTT. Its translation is CALGELDRPGDTVTAKLFF.

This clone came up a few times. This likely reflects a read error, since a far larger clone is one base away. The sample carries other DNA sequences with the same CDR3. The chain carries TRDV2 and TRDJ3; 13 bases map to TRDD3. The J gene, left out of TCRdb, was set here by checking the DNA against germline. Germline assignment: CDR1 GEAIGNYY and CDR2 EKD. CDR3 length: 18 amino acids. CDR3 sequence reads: CACDLTGGYGWDTRQMFF. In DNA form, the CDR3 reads TGTGCCTGTGACCTTACTGGGGGATACGGCTGGGACACCCGGCAGATGTTTTTC.

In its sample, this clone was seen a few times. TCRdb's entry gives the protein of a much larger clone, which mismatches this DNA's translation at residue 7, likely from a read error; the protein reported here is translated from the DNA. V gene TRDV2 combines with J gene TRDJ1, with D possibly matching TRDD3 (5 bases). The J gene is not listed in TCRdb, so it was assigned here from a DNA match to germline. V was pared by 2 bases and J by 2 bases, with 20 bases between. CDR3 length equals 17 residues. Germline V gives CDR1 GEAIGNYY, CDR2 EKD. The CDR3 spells CACDKALHLGCTDKLIF. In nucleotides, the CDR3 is TGTGCCTGTGACAAGGCCCTCCACTTGGGGTGTACCGATAAACTCATCTTT.

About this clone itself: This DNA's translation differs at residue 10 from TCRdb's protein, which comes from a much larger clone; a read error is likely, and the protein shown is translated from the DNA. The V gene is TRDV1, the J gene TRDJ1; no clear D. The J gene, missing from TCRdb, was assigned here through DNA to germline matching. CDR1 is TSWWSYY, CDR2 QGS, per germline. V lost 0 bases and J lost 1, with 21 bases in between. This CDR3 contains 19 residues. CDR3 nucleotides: TGTGCTCTTGGGGAACTATTGGGAGGTAAGACCCTCGTCACCGATAAACTCATCTTT. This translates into CALGELLGGKTLVTDKLIF.

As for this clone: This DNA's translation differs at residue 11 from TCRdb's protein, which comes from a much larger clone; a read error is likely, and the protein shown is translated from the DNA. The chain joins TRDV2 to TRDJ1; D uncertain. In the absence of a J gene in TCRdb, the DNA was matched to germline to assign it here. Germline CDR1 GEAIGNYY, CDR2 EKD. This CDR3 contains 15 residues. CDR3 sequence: CACDPVGPHTGKLIF. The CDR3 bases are TGTGCCTGTGATCCTGTAGGGCCGCACACCGGTAAACTCATCTTT.

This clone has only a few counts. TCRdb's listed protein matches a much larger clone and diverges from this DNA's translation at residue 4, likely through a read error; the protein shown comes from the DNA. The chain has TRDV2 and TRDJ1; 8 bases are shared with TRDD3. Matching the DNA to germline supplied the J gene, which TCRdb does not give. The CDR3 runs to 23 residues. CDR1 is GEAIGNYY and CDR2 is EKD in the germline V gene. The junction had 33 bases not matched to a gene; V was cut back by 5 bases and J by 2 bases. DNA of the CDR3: TGTGCCTGTGGCTCTGAGGGGGATAAAAGAGAGGTTTTGGGATCTAGTCGTACCGATAAACTCATCTTT. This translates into CACGSEGDKREVLGSSRTDKLIF.

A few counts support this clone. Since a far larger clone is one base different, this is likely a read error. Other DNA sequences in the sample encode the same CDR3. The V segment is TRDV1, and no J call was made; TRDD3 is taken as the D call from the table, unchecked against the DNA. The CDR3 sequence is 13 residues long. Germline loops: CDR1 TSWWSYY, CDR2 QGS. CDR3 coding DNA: TGTGCTCTTTGGGGGGGACTGACAGCACAGCTCTTCTTT. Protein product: CALWGGLTAQLFF.

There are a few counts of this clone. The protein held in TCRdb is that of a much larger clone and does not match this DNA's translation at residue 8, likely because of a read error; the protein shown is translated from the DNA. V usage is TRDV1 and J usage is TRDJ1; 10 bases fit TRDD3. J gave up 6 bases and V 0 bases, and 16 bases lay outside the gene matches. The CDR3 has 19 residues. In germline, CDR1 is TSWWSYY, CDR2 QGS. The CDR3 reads CALGELRPPLLGDPHKLIF. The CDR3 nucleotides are TGTGCTCTTGGGGAACTCAGGCCTCCCTTACTGGGGGATCCCCATAAACTCATCTTT.

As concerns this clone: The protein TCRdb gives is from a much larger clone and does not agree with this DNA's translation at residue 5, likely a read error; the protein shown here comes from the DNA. CDR3 nucleotides: TGTGCCTGTGACATCCCGCGGGGGGGTCCCGGTCCCACCGATAAACTCATCTTT. As protein: CACDIPRGGPGPTDKLIF. The chain carries TRDV2 and TRDJ1; possibly TRDD3 for D (5 bases). No J gene is reported in TCRdb; it was inferred here by comparing the DNA with germline. Deletions cut 2 bases from V and 1 base from J, with 22 bases between. CDR1 and CDR2 (germline): GEAIGNYY, EKD. The length of the CDR3 is 18 residues.

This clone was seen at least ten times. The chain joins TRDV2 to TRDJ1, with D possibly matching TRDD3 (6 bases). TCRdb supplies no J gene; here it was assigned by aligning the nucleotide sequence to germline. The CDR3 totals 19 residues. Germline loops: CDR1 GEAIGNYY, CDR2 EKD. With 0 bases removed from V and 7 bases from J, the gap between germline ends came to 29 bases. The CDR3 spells CACDTAGLFYRWGGGKLIF. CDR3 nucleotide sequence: TGTGCCTGTGACACCGCTGGTTTGTTCTACCGATGGGGGGGGGGTAAACTCATCTTT.

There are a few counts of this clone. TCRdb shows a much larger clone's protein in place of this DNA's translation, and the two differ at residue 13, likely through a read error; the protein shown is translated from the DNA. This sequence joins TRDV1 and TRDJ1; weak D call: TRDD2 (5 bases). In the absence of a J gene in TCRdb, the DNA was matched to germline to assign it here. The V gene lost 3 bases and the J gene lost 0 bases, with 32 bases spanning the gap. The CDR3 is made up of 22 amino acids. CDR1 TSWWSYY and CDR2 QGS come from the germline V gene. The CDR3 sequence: CALGDLPRRDRTPLTYTDKLIF. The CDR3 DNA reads TGTGCTCTTGGGGATCTTCCCAGAAGGGACCGTACACCGTTAACTTACACCGATAAACTCATCTTT.

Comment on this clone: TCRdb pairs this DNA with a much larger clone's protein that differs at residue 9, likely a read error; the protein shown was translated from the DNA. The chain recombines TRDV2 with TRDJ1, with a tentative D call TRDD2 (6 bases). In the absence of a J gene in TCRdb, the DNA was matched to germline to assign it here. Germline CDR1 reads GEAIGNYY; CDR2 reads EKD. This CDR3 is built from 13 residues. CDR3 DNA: TGTGCCTGTGACAGCCCTTCCACCGGTAAACTCATCTTT. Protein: CACDSPSTGKLIF.

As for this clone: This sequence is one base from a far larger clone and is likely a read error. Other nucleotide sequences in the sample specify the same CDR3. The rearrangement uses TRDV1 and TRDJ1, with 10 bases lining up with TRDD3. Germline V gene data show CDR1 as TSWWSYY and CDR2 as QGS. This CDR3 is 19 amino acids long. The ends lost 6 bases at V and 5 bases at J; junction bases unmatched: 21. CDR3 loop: CALGDPESPYWGMFDKLIF. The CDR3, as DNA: TGTGCTCTTGGAGATCCCGAATCTCCTTACTGGGGGATGTTTGATAAACTCATCTTT.

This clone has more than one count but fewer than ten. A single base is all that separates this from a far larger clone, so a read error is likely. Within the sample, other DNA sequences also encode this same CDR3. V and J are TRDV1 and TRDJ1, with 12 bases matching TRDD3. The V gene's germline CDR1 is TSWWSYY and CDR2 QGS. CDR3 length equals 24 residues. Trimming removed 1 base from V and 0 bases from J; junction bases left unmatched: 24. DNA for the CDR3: TGTGCTCTTGGGGAACCTCGTTATGGGCTACTGGGGGATACACCAATCCTATACACCGATAAACTCATCTTT. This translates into CALGEPRYGLLGDTPILYTDKLIF.

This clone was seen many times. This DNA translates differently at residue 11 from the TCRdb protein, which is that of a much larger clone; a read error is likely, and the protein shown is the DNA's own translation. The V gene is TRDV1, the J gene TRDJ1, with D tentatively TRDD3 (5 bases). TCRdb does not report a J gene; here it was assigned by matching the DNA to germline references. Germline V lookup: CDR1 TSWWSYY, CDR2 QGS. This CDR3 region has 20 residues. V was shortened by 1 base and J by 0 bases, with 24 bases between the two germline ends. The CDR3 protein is CALGERGYAGGKGYTDKLIF. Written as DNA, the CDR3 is TGTGCTCTTGGGGAACGAGGCTACGCGGGGGGTAAAGGGTACACCGATAAACTCATCTTT.

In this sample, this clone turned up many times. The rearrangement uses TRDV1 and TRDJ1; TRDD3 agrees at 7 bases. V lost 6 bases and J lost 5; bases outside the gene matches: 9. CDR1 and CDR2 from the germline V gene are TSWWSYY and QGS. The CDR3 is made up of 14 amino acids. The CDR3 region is CALGFIILGDKLIF. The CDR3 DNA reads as TGTGCTCTTGGTTTTATAATACTGGGGGATAAACTCATCTTT.

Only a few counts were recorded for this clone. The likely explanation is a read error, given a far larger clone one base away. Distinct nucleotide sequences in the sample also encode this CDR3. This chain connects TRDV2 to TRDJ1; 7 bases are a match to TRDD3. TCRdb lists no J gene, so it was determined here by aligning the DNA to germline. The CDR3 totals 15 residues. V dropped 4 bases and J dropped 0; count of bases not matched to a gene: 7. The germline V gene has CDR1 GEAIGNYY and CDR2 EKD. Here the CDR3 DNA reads TGTGCCTGTGAGCGAATGGGGGACGACACCGATAAACTCATCTTT. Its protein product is CACERMGDDTDKLIF.

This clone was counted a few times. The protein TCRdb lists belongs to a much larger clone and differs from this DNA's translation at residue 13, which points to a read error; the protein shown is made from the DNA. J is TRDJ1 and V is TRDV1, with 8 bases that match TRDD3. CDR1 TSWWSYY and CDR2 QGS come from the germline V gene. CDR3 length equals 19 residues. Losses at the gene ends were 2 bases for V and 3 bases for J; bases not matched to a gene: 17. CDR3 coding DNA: TGTGCTCTTGGGGAATACGACTACTGGGGGGTAGGGAGATCCGATAAACTCATCTTT. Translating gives CALGEYDYWGVGRSDKLIF.

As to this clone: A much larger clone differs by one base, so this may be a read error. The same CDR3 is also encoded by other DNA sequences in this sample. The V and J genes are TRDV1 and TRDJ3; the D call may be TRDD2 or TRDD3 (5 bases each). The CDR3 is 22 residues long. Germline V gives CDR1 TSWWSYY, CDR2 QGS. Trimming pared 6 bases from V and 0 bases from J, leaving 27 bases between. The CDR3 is CALGFQHGPTGGGSWDTRQMFF. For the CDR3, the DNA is TGTGCTCTTGGCTTCCAACACGGGCCGACTGGAGGGGGCTCCTGGGACACCCGACAGATGTTTTTC.

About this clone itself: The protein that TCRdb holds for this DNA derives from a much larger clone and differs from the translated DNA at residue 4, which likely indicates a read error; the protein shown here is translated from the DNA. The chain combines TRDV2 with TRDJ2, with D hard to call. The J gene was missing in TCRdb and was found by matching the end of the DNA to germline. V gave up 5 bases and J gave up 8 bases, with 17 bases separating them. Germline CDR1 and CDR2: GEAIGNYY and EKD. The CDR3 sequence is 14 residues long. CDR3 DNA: TGTGCCTGTGTCCCTCTCAGCGGCGCGGCACAACTCTTCTTT. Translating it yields CACVPLSGAAQLFF.

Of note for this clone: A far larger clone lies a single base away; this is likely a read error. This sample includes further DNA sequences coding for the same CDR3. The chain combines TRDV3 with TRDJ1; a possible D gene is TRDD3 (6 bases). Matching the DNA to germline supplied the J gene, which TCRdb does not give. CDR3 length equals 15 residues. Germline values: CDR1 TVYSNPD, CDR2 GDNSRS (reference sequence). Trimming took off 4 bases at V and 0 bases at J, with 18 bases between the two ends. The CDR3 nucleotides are TGTGCCTCCTGGGGAATACGAACTAACACCGATAAACTCATCTTT. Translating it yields CASWGIRTNTDKLIF.

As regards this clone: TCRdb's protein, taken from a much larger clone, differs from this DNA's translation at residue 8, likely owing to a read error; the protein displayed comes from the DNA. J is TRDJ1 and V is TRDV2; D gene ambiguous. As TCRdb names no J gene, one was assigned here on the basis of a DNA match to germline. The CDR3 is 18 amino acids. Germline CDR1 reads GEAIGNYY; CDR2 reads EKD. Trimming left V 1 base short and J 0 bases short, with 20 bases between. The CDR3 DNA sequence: TGTGCCTGTGACACTTTGCACACGCGGAGTGAGTACACCGATAAACTCATCTTT. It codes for CACDTLHTRSEYTDKLIF.

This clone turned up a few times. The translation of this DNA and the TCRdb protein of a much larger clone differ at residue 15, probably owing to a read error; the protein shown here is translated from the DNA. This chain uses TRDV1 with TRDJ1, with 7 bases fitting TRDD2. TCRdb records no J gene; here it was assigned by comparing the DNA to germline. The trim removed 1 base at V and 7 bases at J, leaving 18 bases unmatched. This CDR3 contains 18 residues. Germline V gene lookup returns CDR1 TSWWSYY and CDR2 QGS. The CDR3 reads CALGEPSYPPSTHTKLIF. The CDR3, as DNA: TGTGCTCTTGGGGAACCTTCCTATCCCCCGTCAACCCATACTAAACTCATCTTT.

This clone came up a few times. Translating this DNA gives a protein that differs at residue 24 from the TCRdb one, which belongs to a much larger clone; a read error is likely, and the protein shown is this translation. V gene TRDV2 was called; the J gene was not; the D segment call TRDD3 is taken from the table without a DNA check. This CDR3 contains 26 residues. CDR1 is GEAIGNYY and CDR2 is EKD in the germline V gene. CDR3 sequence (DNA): TGTGCCTGTGACAGAATCCCTTCCTACGGAGCCGGGAGTCCCATGGGACTAGGAGCTTTGACAGCACAACCCTTCTTT. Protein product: CACDRIPSYGAGSPMGLGALTAQPFF.